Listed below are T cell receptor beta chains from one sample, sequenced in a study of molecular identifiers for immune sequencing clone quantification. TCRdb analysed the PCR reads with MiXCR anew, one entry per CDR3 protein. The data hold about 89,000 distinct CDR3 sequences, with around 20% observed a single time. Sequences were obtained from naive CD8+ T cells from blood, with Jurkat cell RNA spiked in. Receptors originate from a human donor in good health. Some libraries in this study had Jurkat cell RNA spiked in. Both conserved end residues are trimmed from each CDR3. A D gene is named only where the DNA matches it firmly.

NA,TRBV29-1,SVAEGAEAF
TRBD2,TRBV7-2,ASTLIAGGGETQY
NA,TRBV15,ATSPRGEVPADTQY
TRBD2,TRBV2,ASSEFLLAGGSSSYNEQF
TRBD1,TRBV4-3,ASSQAVTGGLQPQH
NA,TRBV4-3,ASSQQDGAPYEQY
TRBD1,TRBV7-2,AGSPGTGYEQY
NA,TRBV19,ASSHRDPIPR
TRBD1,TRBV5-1,ASSSTGGANTEAF
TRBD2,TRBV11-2,ASSPTRLAEGETQY
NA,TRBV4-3,ASSLQMVQGDLQETQY
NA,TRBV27,ASSFGVAGEAF
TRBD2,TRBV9,ASSFSGGGADTQY
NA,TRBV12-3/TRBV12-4,ASSPNLDLETQY
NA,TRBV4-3,ASSQDPGQNLGNTIY
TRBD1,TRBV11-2,ASRGQGYTEAF
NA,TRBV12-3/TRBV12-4,ASSFGKNTEAF
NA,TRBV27,ASSLAHNSPLH
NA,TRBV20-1,SEGLNSNQPQH
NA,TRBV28,ASSLPLGLNYGYT
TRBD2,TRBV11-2,ASSTGTSFYNEQF
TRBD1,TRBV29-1,SVRTGLNTEAF
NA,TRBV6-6,ASSYLAGGANVLT
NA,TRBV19,ACSIARGTPYEQY
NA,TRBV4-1,ASSQGGGKTQY
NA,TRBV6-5,ASSPEAGETQY
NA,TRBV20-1,SLGPWELF
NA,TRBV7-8,ASSLYGDRGEQY
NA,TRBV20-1,SASPQGYEQY
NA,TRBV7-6,ASSLIRSSRVGELF
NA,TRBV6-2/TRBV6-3,ASSTHSTGELF
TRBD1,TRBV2,ASRGTGSCNEQF
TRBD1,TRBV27,ASSVTGGVGANVLT
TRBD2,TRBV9,ASSVDGRGGEETQY
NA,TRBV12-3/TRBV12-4,ASSRRDRETQY
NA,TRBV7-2,ASSFRAAYQETQY
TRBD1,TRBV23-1,ASSPPGQDTEAF
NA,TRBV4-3,ASSQDRVYNSYGYT
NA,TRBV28,ASSFRGSQETQY
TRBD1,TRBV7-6,ASSLAARDSSSYEQY
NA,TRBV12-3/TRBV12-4,ASSLSGVGPNYGYT